The T cell receptor beta chain described here comes from a study of radiation and T cells in renal cell carcinoma. The study's findings and limits: Irradiated tumors had higher TCR clonality than control tumors.

About this clone itself: Its target is unknown.

The CDR3 has 16 amino acids. Trimming stripped 0 bases from V and 0 bases from J, with 12 bases between. Germline loops: CDR1 SGHRS, CDR2 YFSETQ. Profiling relied on immunoSEQ multiplex PCR, and the TCRdb table lists in-frame clones only, not all of them. The table has about 23,000 clones, around 57% seen once. Noted treatment: treatment-naive control, cytoreductive nephrectomy. Controls were unirradiated tumors from treatment-naive cytoreductive nephrectomy patients. The source of this sequence is a human donor with renal cell carcinoma. The specimen was tumor tissue, collected from a patient whose treatment was nephrectomy without radiotherapy. The rearrangement links TRBV5-1 to TRBJ1-1; maybe TRBD1 (6 bases). The CDR3 bases are TGCGCCAGCAGCTTGGTGGGGGGCCAGATGAACACTGAAGCTTTCTTT. Amino acids: CASSLVGGQMNTEAFF.